The source of this T cell receptor (beta chain) is a study of blood T cell repertoires in COVID-19. This CDR3 is built from 15 residues. Germline loops: CDR1 MNHEY, CDR2 SVGAGI. The ends lost 4 bases at V and 2 bases at J; junction bases unmatched: 6. This clone was picked up one time. Produced via immunoSEQ multiplex PCR; TCRdb's table is partial and in-frame only. The sample carries 250,000 to 300,000 clones, roughly 90% recorded once. V gene TRBV6-5 combines with J gene TRBJ2-7, with TRBD1 matching 9 bases. The sample consisted of PBMCs or T cells enriched from blood (not recorded which). The source is a middle-aged woman with acute COVID-19. For the CDR3, the DNA is TGTGCCAGCAGTTTACAGGGGGCGCTTGCCTACGAGCAGTACTTC. Its translation: CASSLQGALAYEQYF.